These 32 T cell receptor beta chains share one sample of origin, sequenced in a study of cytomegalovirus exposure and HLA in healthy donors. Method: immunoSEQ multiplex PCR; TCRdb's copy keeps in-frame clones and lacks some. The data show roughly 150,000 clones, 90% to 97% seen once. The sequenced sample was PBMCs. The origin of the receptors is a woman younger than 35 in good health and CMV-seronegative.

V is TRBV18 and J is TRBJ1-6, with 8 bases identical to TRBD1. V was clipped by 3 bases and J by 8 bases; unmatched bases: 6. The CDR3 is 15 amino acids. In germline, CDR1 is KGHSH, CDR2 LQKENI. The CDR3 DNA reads TGTGCCAGCTCACCCCTTGGACAGGGTGATTCACCCCTCCACTTT. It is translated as CASSPLGQGDSPLHF.

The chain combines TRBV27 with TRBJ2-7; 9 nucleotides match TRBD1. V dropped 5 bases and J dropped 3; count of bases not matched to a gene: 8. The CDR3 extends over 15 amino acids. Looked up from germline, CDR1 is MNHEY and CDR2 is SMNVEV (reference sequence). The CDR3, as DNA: TGTGCCAGCAGTATTACCGGGACAGGGCGCTACGAGCAGTACTTC. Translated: CASSITGTGRYEQYF.

The CDR3: CASSIESGQGARETQYF. As DNA, the CDR3 is TGTGCCAGTAGTATAGAATCGGGACAGGGGGCAAGGGAGACCCAGTACTTC. The gene calls are TRBV19 and TRBJ2-5, with 12 bases that match TRBD1. Germline CDR1 and CDR2: LNHDA and SQIVND (reference sequence). After removal of 0 bases from V and 5 bases from J, the junction contained 7 bases not matched to a gene. The CDR3 length is 17 residues. The complete variable domain, with remaining parts taken from reference TRBV19 and TRBJ2-5, reads DGGITQSPKYLFRKEGQNVTLSCEQNLNHDAMYWYRQDPGQGLRLIYYSQIVNDFQKGDIAEGYSVSREKKESFPLTVTSAQKNPTAFYLCASSIESGQGARETQYFGPGTRLLVL.

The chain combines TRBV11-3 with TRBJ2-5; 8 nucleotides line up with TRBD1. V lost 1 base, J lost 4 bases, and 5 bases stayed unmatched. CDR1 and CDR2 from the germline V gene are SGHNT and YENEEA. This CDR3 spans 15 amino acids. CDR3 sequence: CASSLGQGLRETQYF. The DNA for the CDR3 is TGTGCCAGCAGCTTAGGACAGGGGCTTCGAGAGACCCAGTACTTC.

The CDR3 coding sequence is TGCGCCAGCAGCCGGAGCAGGGGGAGAGATACGCAGTATTTT. Its translation is CASSRSRGRDTQYF. This sequence joins TRBV4-3 and TRBJ2-3; 7 bases agree with TRBD1. Germline lookup yields CDR1 LGHNA and CDR2 YSLEER. V trimming: 4 bases; J trimming: 5 bases; junction bases outside the gene matches: 6. The CDR3 is 14 residues long.

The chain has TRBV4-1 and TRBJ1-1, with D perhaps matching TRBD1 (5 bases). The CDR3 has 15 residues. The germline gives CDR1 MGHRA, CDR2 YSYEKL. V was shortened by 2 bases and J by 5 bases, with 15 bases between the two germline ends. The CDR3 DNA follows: TGCGCCAGCAGCCAACACTCGGTGGGGGGGACTGAAGCTTTCTTT. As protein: CASSQHSVGGTEAFF.

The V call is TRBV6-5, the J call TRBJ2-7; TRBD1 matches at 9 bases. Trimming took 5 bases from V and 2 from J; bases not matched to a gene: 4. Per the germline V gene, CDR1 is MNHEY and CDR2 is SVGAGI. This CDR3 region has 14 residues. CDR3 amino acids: CASSTRQGAYEQYF. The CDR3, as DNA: TGTGCCAGCAGTACCCGACAGGGGGCCTACGAGCAGTACTTC.

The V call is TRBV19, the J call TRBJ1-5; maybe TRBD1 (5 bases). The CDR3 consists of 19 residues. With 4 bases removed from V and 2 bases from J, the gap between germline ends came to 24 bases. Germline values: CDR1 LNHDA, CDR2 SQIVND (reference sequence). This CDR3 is CASSKATTGVVYGNQPQHF. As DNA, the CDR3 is TGTGCCAGTAGTAAGGCGACGACGGGGGTGGTTTACGGCAATCAGCCCCAGCATTTT.

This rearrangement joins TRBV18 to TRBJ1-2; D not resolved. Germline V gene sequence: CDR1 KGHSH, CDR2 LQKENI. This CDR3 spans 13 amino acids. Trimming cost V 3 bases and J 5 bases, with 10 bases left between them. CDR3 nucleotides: TGTGCCAGCTCACCGGGAGAGTATTATGGCTACACCTTC. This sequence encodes CASSPGEYYGYTF.

The CDR3 DNA sequence: TGTGCCAGCAGTTTCACAGGGGCCTATAATTCACCCCTCCACTTT. Residues: CASSFTGAYNSPLHF. This chain joins TRBV6-1 and TRBJ1-6; 7 bases match TRBD1. Trimming cost V 5 bases and J 2 bases; bases outside gene matches: 3. The CDR3 totals 15 residues. In germline, CDR1 is MNHNS, CDR2 SASEGT.

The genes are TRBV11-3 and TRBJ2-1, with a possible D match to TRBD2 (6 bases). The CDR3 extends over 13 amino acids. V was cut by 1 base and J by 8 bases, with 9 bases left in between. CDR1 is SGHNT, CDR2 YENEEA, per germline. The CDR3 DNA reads TGTGCCAGCAGCTTAGTTTGGGGGGATGAGCAGTTCTTC. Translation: CASSLVWGDEQFF.

The CDR3 reads CASSLGSPGHGYEQYF. The CDR3 DNA follows: TGTGCCAGCAGCTTAGGAAGCCCGGGACACGGCTACGAGCAGTACTTC. J is TRBJ2-7 and V is TRBV7-6, with D maybe TRBD1 (6 bases). CDR3 length: 16 residues. V was clipped by 1 base and J by 3 bases, with 16 bases between them. Germline CDR1 SGHVS, CDR2 FNYEAQ. Full variable domain (missing parts from reference TRBV7-6 and TRBJ2-7): GAGVSQSPRYKVTKRGQDVALRCDPISGHVSLYWYRQALGQGPEFLTYFNYEAQQDKSGLPNDRFSAERPEGSISTLTIQRTEQRDSAMYRCASSLGSPGHGYEQYFGPGTRLTVT.

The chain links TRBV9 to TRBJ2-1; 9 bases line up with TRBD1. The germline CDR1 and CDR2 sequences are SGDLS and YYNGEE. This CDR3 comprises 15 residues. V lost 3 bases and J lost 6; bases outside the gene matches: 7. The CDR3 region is CASSAGTGKVNEQFF. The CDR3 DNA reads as TGTGCCAGCAGCGCAGGGACAGGGAAGGTCAATGAGCAGTTCTTC.

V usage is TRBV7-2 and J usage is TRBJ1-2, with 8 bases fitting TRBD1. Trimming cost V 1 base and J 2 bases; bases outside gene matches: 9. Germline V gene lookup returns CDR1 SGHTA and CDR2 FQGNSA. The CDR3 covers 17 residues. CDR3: CASSLVAGGQINYGYTF. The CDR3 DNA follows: TGTGCCAGCAGCTTAGTGGCAGGGGGCCAGATAAACTATGGCTACACCTTC.

The CDR3 region is CASSPRLGPDEQYF. The CDR3 DNA reads as TGTGCCAGCTCTCCAAGGCTGGGCCCGGACGAGCAGTACTTC. The V call is TRBV18, the J call TRBJ2-7; D not certain. The V end lost 6 bases, the J end lost 5 bases, and 17 bases lay between the germline ends. Germline V gene sequence: CDR1 KGHSH, CDR2 LQKENI. The CDR3 spans 14 residues.

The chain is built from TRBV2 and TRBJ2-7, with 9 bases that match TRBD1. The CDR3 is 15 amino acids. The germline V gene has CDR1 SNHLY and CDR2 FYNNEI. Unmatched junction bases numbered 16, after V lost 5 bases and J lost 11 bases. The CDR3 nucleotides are TGTGCCAGCAGTCGAATCCTGGGACAGGGCGGCTACGAGTACTTC. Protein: CASSRILGQGGYEYF. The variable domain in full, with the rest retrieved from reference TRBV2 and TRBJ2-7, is EPEVTQTPSHQVTQMGQEVILRCVPISNHLYFYWYRQILGQKVEFLVSFYNNEISEKSEIFDDQFSVERPDGSNFTLKIRSTKLEDSAMYFCASSRILGQGGYEYFGPGTRLTVT.

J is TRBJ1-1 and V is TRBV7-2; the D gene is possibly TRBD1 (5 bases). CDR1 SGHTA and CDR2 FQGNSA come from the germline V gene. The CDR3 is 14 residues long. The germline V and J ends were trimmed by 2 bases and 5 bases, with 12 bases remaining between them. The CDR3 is CASSLSTVGTEAFF. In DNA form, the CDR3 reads TGTGCCAGCAGCTTATCGACAGTGGGTACTGAAGCTTTCTTT.

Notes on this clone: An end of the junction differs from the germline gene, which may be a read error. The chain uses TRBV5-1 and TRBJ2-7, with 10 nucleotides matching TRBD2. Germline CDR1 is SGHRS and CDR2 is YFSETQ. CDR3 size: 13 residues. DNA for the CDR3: TGCGCCAGCAGCTTGAACTTAGCGGGGGGCCCCTCCTTC. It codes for CASSLNLAGGPSF.

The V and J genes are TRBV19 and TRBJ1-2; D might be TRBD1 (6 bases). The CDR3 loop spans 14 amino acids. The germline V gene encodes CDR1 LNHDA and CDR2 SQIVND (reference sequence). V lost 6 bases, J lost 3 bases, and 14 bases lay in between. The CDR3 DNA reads TGTGCCAGTAGCGTTGATGGACAGTACTATGGCTACACCTTC. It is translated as CASSVDGQYYGYTF.

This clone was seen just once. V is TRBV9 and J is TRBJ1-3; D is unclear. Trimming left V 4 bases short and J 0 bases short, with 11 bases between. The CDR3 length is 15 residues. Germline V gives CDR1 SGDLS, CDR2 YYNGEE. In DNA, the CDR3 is TGTGCCAGCAGCCCGAGCCGGTCCTCTGGAAACACCATATATTTT. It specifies CASSPSRSSGNTIYF.

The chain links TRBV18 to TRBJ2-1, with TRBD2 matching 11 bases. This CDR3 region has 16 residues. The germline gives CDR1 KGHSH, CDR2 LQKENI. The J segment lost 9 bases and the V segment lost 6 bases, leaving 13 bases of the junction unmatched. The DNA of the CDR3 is TGTGCCAGCTCCCCAGGGGGGCTAGCGGGGGGAACTGAGCAGTTCTTC. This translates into CASSPGGLAGGTEQFF. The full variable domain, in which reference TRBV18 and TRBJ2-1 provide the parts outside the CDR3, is NAGVMQNPRHLVRRRGQEARLRCSPMKGHSHVYWYRQLPEEGLKFMVYLQKENIIDESGMPKERFSAEFPKEGPSILRIQQVVRGDSAAYFCASSPGGLAGGTEQFFGPGTRLTVL.

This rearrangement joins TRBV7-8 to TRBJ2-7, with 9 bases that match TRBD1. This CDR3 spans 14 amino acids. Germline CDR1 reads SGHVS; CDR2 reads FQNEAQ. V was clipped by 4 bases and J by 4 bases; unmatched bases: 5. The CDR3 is CASSSGQGWYEQYF. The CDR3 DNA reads TGTGCCAGCAGCTCCGGACAGGGGTGGTACGAGCAGTACTTC.

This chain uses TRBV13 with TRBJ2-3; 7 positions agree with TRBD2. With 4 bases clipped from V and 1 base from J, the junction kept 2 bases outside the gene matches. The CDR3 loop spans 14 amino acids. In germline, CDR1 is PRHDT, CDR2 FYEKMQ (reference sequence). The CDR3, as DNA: TGTGCCAGCAGCTCTCGGGGGGGCACAGATACGCAGTATTTT. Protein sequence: CASSSRGGTDTQYF. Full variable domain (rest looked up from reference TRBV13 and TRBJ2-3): AAGVIQSPRHLIKEKRETATLKCYPIPRHDTVYWYQQGPGQDPQFLISFYEKMQSDKGSIPDRFSAQQFSDYHSELNMSSLELGDSALYFCASSSRGGTDTQYFGPGTRLTVL.

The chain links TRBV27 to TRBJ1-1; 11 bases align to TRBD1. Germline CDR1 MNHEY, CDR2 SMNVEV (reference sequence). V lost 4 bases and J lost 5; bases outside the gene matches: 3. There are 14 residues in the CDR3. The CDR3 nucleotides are TGTGCCAGCAGTTCGGGACAGGGGGTAACTGAAGCTTTCTTT. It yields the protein CASSSGQGVTEAFF.

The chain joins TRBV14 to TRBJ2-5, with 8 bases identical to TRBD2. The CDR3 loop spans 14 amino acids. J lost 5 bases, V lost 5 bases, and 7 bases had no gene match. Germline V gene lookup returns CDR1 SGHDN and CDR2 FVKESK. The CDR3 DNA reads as TGTGCCAGCAGCGCACGGGGGGGTTTCGAGACCCAGTACTTC. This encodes CASSARGGFETQYF.

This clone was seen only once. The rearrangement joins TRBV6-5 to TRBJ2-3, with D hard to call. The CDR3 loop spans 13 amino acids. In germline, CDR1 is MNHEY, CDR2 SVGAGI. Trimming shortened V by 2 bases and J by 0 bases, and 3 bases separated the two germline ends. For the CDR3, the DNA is TGTGCCAGCAGTTACCTTAGCACAGATACGCAGTATTTT. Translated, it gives CASSYLSTDTQYF.

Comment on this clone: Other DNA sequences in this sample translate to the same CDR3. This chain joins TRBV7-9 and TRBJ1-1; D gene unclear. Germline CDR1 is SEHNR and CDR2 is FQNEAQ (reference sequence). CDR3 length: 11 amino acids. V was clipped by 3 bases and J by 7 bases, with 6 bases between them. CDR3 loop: CASSFGGEAFF. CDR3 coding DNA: TGTGCCAGCAGCTTTGGAGGTGAAGCTTTCTTT. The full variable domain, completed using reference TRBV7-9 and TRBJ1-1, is DTGVSQNPRHKITKRGQNVTFRCDPISEHNRLYWYRQTLGQGPEFLTYFQNEAQLEKSRLLSDRFSAERPKGSFSTLEIQRTEQGDSAMYLCASSFGGEAFFGQGTRLTVV.

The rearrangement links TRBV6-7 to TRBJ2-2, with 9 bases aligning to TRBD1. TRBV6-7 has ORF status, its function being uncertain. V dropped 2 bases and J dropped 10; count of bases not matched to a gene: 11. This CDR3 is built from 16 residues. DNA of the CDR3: TGTGCCAGCAGTTACACCGGGACAGGGCGGCGGGTGGAGCTGTTTTTT. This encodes CASSYTGTGRRVELFF.

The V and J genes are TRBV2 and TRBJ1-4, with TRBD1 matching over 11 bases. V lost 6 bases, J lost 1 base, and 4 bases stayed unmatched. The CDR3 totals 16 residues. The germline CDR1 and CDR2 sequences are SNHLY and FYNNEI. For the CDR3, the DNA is TGTGCCAGCAGGAAGGACAGGGGGCGAACTAATGAAAAACTGTTTTTT. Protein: CASRKDRGRTNEKLFF.

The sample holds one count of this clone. Here the CDR3 reads CASSHGVGGLAGNNEQFF. CDR3 DNA: TGCGCCAGCAGCCATGGCGTGGGGGGACTAGCGGGAAACAATGAGCAGTTCTTC. This chain uses TRBV4-3 with TRBJ2-1, with 13 bases matching TRBD2. Losses at the gene ends were 3 bases for V and 5 bases for J; bases not matched to a gene: 10. Germline loops: CDR1 LGHNA, CDR2 YSLEER. The CDR3 is 18 residues long.

In DNA form, the CDR3 reads TGTGCCAGCAGCTTTAATAGGACTAGCGGGCTATATAGCACAGATACGCAGTATTTT. It specifies CASSFNRTSGLYSTDTQYF. The chain recombines TRBV7-2 with TRBJ2-3; 11 nucleotides match TRBD2. J lost 0 bases, V lost 3 bases, and 11 bases had no gene match. Germline V gives CDR1 SGHTA, CDR2 FQGNSA. This CDR3 has 19 residues. The whole variable domain, remainder taken from reference TRBV7-2 and TRBJ2-3, is GAGVSQSPSNKVTEKGKDVELRCDPISGHTALYWYRQSLGQGLEFLIYFQGNSAPDKSGLPSDRFSAERTGGSVSTLTIQRTQQEDSAVYLCASSFNRTSGLYSTDTQYFGPGTRLTVL.

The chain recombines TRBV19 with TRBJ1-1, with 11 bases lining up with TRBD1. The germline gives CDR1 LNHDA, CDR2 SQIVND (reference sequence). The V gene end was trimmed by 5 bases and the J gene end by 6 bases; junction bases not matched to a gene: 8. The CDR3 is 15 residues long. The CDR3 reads CASSEPGTGGAEAFF. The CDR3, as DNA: TGTGCCAGTAGTGAGCCCGGGACAGGGGGTGCTGAAGCTTTCTTT.